This TCR beta chain came from a study of T cell repertoires in cytomegalovirus infection. Study-wide context: Recently described HLA-C-restricted plus well-studied HLA-B-restricted CMV epitopes were used. General observations from the study: CMV-specific TCR beta clonotypes restricted by HLA-C dominated the ex vivo response.

CDR1 and CDR2 from the germline V gene are MGHRA and YSYEKL. V gave up 2 bases and J gave up 5 bases, with 15 bases separating them. CDR3 size: 15 residues. In TCRdb, the reads were re-called with MiXCR into one record per CDR3 protein. This sample yields some 940,000 distinct CDR3 sequences, of which less than 35% are seen a single time; over 12% belongs to the top ten. At least ten counts were recorded for this clonotype. Its antigen is not known. This receptor was obtained from a human donor in good health (CMV status not recorded). Some clones in this sample may be carry-over from other donors' samples. Sequenced here: cultured CD8+ T cells from PBMCs, sampled from culture after CMV antigen stimulation. The J gene is TRBJ1-1, the V gene TRBV4-1, with a weak D call TRBD1 (6 bases). CDR3 bases: TGCGCCAGCAGCCAATATATTTCAGGGGTTACTGAAGCTTTCTTT. Its translation is CASSQYISGVTEAFF.